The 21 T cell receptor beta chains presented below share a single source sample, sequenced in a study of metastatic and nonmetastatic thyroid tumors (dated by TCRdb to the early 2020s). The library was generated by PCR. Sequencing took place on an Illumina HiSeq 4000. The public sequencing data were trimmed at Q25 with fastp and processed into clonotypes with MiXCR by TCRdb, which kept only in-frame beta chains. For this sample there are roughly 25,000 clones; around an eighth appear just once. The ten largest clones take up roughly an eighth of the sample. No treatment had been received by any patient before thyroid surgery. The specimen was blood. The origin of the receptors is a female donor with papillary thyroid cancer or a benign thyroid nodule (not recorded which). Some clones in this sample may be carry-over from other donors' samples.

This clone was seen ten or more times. The CDR3 is CSARVQGNTQYF. The CDR3 region has the DNA TGCAGTGCTAGAGTCCAGGGTAATACGCAGTATTTT. This chain connects TRBV20-1 to TRBJ2-3; a possible D gene is TRBD1 (5 bases). Trimming left V 1 base short and J 7 bases short, with 9 bases between. From germline, CDR1 is DFQATT and CDR2 SNEGSKA (reference sequence). The CDR3 runs to 12 residues.

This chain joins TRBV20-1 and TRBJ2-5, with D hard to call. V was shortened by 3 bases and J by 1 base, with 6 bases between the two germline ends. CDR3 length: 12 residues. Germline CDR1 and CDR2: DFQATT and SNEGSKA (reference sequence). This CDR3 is CSARSTQETQYF. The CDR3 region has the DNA TGCAGTGCTAGGTCCACCCAAGAGACCCAGTACTTC.

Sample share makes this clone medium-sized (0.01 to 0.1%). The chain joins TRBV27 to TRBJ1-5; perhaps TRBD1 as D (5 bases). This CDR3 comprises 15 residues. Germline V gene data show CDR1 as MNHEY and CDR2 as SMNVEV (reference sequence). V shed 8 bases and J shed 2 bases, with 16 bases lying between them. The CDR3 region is CASGPLGAGNQPQHF. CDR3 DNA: TGTGCCAGCGGACCTTTAGGGGCCGGCAATCAGCCCCAGCATTTT.

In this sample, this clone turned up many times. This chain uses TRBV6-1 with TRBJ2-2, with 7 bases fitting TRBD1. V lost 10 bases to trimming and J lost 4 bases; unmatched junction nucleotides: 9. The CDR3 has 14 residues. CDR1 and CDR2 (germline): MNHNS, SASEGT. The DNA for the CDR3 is TGTGCCACGGGTACAGGGGACCTCACCGGGGAGCTGTTTTTT. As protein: CATGTGDLTGELFF.

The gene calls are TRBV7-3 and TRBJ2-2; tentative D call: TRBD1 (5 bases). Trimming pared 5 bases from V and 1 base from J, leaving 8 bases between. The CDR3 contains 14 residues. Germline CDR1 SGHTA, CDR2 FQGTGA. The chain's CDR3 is CASSPTGNTGELFF. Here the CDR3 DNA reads TGTGCCAGCAGCCCCACAGGGAACACCGGGGAGCTGTTTTTT.

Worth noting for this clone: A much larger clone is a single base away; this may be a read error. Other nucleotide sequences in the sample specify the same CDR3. The CDR3 sequence: CATSDASEETQYF. The CDR3 bases are TGTGCCACCAGTGATGCATCCGAGGAGACCCAGTACTTC. This rearrangement joins TRBV24-1 to TRBJ2-5; no firm D call. Germline loops: CDR1 KGHDR, CDR2 SFDVKD. The V end was cut by 3 bases, the J end by 5 bases, with 9 bases between. The CDR3 covers 13 residues.

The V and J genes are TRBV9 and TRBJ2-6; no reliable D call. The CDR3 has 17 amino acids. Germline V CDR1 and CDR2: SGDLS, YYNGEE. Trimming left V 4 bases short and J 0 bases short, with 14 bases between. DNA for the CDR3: TGTGCCAGCAGCATAGTAGTTTTGCCCTCTGGGGCCAACGTCCTGACTTTC. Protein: CASSIVVLPSGANVLTF.

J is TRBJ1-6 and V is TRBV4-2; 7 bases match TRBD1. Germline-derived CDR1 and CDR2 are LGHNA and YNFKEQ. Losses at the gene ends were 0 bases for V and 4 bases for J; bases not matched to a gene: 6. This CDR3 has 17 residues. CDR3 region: CASSQDLGTEYNSPLHF. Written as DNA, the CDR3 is TGTGCCAGCAGCCAAGATTTGGGGACAGAATATAATTCACCCCTCCACTTT.

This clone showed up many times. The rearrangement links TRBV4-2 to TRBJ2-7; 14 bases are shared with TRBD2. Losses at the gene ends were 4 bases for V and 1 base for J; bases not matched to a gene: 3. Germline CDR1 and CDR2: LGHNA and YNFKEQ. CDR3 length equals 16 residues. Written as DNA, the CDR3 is TGTGCCAGCAGCCCAAGACTAGCGGGAGGGTCCTACGAGCAGTACTTC. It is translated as CASSPRLAGGSYEQYF.

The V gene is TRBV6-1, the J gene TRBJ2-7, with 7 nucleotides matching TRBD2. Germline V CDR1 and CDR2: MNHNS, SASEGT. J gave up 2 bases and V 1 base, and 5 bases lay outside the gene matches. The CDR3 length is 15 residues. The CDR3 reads CASSEGGGPTYEQYF. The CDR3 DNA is TGTGCCAGCAGTGAAGGCGGGGGTCCTACCTACGAGCAGTACTTC.

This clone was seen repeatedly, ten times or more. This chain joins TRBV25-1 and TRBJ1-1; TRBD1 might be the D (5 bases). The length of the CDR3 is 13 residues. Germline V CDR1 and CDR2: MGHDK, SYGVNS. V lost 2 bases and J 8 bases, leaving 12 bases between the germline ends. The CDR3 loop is CASSEGDGGEAFF. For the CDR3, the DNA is TGTGCCAGCAGTGAAGGAGACGGGGGGGAAGCTTTCTTT.

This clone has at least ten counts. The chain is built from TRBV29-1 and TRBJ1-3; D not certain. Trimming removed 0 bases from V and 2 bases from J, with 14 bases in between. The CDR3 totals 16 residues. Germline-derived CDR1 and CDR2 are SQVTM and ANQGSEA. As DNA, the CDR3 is TGCAGCGTTGAAGACGGGCGGGGTGCCCCTGGAAACACCATATATTTT. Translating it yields CSVEDGRGAPGNTIYF.

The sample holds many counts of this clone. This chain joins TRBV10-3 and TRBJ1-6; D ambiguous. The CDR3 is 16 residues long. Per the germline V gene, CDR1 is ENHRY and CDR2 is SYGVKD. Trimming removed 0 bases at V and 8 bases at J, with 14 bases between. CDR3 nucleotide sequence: TGTGCCATCAGTGAGTCTCGTTCTGGGTTTGATTCACCCCTCCACTTT. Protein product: CAISESRSGFDSPLHF.

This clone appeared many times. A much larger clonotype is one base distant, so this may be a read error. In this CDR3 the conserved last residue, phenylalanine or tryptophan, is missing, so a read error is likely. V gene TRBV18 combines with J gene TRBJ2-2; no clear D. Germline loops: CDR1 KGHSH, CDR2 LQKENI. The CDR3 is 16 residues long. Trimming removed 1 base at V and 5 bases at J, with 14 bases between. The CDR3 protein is CASSPRTASRTGELFS. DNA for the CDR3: TGTGCCAGCTCACCACGAACTGCCTCGAGGACCGGGGAGCTGTTTTCT.

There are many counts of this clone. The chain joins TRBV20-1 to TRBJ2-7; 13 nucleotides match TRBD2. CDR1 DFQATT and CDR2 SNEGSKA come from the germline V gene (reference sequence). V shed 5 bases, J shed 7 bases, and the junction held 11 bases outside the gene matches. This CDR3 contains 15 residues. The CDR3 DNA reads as TGCAGTGCTGCATTACTAGCGGGAGGGCCTCGGGAGCAGTACTTC. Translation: CSAALLAGGPREQYF.

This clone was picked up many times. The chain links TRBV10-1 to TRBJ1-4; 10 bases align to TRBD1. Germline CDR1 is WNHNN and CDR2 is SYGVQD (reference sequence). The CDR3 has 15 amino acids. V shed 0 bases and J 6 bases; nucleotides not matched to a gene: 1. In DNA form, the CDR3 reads TGCGCCAGCAGTGAGTCCGGGACAGGGGATGAAAAACTGTTTTTT. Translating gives CASSESGTGDEKLFF.

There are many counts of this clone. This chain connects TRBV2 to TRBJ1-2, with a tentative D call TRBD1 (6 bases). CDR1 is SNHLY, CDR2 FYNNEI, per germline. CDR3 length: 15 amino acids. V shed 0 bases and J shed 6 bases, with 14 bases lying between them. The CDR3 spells CASSEARQGTNGYTF. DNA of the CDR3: TGTGCCAGCAGTGAAGCTCGCCAAGGGACAAATGGCTACACCTTC.

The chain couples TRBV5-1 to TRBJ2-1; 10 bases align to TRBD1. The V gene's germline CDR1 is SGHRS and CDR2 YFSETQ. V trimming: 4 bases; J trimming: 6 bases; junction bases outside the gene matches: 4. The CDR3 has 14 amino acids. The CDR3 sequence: CASSLGTGVNEQFF. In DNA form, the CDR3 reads TGCGCCAGCAGCCTCGGGACAGGGGTCAATGAGCAGTTCTTC.

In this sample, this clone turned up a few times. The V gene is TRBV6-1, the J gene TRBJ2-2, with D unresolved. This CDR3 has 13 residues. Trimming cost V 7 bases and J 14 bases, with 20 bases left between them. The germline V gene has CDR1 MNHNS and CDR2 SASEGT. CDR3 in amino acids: CASIESNTVDLFF. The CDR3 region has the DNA TGTGCCAGCATCGAGTCGAACACCGTGGATCTGTTTTTT.

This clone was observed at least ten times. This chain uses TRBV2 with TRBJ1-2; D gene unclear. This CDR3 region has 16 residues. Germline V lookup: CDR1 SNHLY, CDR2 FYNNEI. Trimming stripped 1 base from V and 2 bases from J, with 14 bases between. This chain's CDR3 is CASSEVAWADNYGYTF. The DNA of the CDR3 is TGTGCCAGCAGTGAAGTCGCCTGGGCGGACAACTATGGCTACACCTTC. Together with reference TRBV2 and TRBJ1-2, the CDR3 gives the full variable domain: EPEVTQTPSHQVTQMGQEVILRCVPISNHLYFYWYRQILGQKVEFLVSFYNNEISEKSEIFDDQFSVERPDGSNFTLKIRSTKLEDSAMYFCASSEVAWADNYGYTFGSGTRLTVV.

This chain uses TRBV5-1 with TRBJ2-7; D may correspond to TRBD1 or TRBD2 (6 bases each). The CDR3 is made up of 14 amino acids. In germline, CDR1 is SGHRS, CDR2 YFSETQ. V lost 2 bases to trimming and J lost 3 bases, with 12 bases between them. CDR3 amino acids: CASSLQGGGYEQYF. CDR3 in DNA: TGCGCCAGCAGCTTACAGGGAGGTGGCTACGAGCAGTACTTC.